This T cell receptor beta chain originates from a study of blood T cell repertoires in COVID-19. Study at large: The analysed material was cDNA or gDNA that came from T cells, B-cell-depleted T cells, or PBMCs.

Original methodology: Reference gene primer amplification yielded estimated nucleated cell counts. The method was immunoSEQ multiplex PCR; TCRdb's version includes in-frame clones alone and lacks a portion of them. The V and J calls and the clone size are those of that table, but D and trimming were determined from the DNA. This table holds about 97,000 clones, approximately 90% found once. This CDR3 contains 17 residues. Trimming removed 5 bases at V and 1 base at J, with 20 bases between. Germline CDR1 is LNHDA and CDR2 is SQIVND (reference sequence). This clonotype was sampled from a human donor in a cohort sampled during active COVID-19. The specimen sequenced was peripheral blood. The rearrangement joins TRBV19 to TRBJ1-1, with D maybe TRBD1 (6 bases). CDR3 protein: CASSALTGSSQNTEAFF. In nucleotides, the CDR3 is TGTGCCAGTAGTGCGCTGACAGGAAGCTCACAGAACACTGAAGCTTTCTTT.